The clone carrying this TCR beta chain has ten or more counts. This record belongs to a study of T cells in Graves' hyperthyroidism and ophthalmopathy. The authors took PBMCs from 7.5 to 10 ml fresh peripheral blood. There are 16 residues in the CDR3. Germline CDR1 LGHNA, CDR2 YSLEER. V lost 3 bases, J lost 5 bases, and 12 bases stayed unmatched. RNA transcripts were the template for amplifying TCR beta CDR3 regions. First-round RT-PCR of the TCR CDR3 relied on the HTBI primer set. TCRdb re-derived calls from the multiplex PCR reads in MiXCR, one entry per CDR3 protein. The sample has 360,000 or so distinct CDR3 sequences; about a sixth are singletons.

The TCR originated in a middle-aged woman with Graves' ophthalmopathy. The chain recombines TRBV4-3 with TRBJ1-2; TRBD1 matches at 7 bases. Material for sequencing was blood. This chain's CDR3 is CASSHEDRRRRYGYTF. CDR3 DNA: TGCGCCAGCAGCCATGAGGACAGGAGGAGAAGATATGGCTACACCTTC.